This record concerns one TCR beta chain sequence. Authors' data handling: Amplification of reference gene primers was used by the study to estimate nucleated cell counts. Data came from immunoSEQ multiplex PCR; TCRdb stores just in-frame clones and leaves some out. V and J calls and clone size are given by that table; D and trimming were obtained from the DNA. The repertoire has 50,000 to 65,000 clones, about 84% of them found once; the top ten carry roughly 4.7%. This specimen belongs to a study of blood T cell repertoires in COVID-19. Whole-study context: COVID-19 samples, acute and convalescent, were from the United States, Italy and Spain. The analysed material was cDNA or gDNA that came from T cells, B-cell-depleted T cells, or PBMCs.

This CDR3 contains 16 residues. CDR1 and CDR2 from the germline V gene are SGHDT and YYEEEE. V shed 0 bases and J 4 bases; nucleotides not matched to a gene: 5. The TCR sequence derives from a middle-aged man with active COVID-19. This sequence joins TRBV5-6 and TRBJ2-1, with TRBD2 identical over 9 bases. The material sequenced was peripheral blood. Written as DNA, the CDR3 is TGTGCCAGCAGCTTGGCCAGTCTAGCGGGATACAATGAGCAGTTCTTC. Amino acids: CASSLASLAGYNEQFF. The full variable domain, rest sourced from reference TRBV5-6 and TRBJ2-1, is DAGVTQSPTHLIKTRGQQVTLRCSPKSGHDTVSWYQQALGQGPQFIFQYYEEEERQRGNFPDRFSGHQFPNYSSELNVNALLLGDSALYLCASSLASLAGYNEQFFGPGTRLTVL.